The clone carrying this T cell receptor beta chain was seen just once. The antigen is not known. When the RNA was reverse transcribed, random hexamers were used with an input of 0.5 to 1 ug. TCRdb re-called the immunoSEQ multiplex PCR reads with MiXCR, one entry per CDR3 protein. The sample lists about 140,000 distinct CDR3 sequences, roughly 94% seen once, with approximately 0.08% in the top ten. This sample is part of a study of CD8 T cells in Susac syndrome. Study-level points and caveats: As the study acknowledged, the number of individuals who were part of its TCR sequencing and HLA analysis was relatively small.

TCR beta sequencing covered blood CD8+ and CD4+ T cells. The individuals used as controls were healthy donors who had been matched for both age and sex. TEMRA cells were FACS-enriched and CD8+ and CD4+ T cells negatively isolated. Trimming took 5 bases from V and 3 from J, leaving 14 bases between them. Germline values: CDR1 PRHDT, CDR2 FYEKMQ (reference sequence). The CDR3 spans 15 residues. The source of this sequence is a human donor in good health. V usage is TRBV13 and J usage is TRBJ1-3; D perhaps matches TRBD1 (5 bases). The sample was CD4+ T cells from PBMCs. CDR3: CASSLPGLGGNTIYF. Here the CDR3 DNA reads TGTGCCAGCAGCCTCCCGGGACTAGGTGGAAACACCATATATTTT.